The 20 T cell receptor beta chains in this list originate from one sample, sequenced in a study of neurological immune-mediated disorders. Time point given: longitudinal time-point 2. TCRdb reprocessed the 5' RACE reads with MiXCR, giving one entry per CDR3 protein. Of tens of thousands of distinct CDR3 sequences in the sample, less than 15% were seen once. The sequenced sample was PBMCs. The receptors were gathered from a female donor with HTLV-1-associated myelopathy (HAM/TSP).

This clonotype was recorded many times. V usage is TRBV6-5 and J usage is TRBJ2-2; 8 positions match TRBD2. The junction had 7 bases not matched to a gene; V was cut back by 7 bases and J by 3 bases. Germline V gene lookup returns CDR1 MNHEY and CDR2 SVGAGI. This CDR3 contains 15 residues. In nucleotides, the CDR3 is TGTGCCAGCAAGGCCACTAGCGGCCACACCGGGGAGCTGTTTTTT. This translates into CASKATSGHTGELFF.

This clonotype was counted ten times or more. The chain has TRBV24-1 and TRBJ2-2; 10 nucleotides agree with TRBD2. CDR1 and CDR2 (germline): KGHDR, SFDVKD. This CDR3 region has 19 residues. V shed 0 bases and J 1 base; nucleotides not matched to a gene: 7. The CDR3 DNA sequence: TGTGCCACCAGTGATTTGGCCCTGATAGCGGGGGGGAACACCGGGGAGCTGTTTTTT. It yields the protein CATSDLALIAGGNTGELFF.

Ten or more counts support this clonotype. The V and J genes are TRBV15 and TRBJ2-4; a possible D gene is TRBD1 (6 bases). The CDR3 extends over 15 amino acids. V lost 0 bases and J 8 bases, leaving 14 bases between the germline ends. Germline V gives CDR1 LNHNV, CDR2 YYDKDF (reference sequence). CDR3 in DNA: TGTGCCACCAGCAGAGATTGGGGGTCAGGGGACATTCAGTACTTC. Translation: CATSRDWGSGDIQYF.

The table lists this clonotype with many counts. The chain joins TRBV20-1 to TRBJ2-2; D not resolved. Deletions cut 3 bases from V and 6 bases from J, with 8 bases between. The CDR3 contains 12 residues. Germline-derived CDR1 and CDR2 are DFQATT and SNEGSKA (reference sequence). In DNA form, the CDR3 reads TGCAGTGCTAGGGTAGGGTCCGGGGAGCTGTTTTTT. Amino acids: CSARVGSGELFF.

V gene TRBV5-1 combines with J gene TRBJ2-1; D perhaps matches TRBD1 (5 bases). The ends were cut back, 4 bases at V and 0 bases at J, with 11 bases in the middle. Germline loops: CDR1 SGHRS, CDR2 YFSETQ. CDR3 length equals 15 residues. This chain's CDR3 is CASSLEGVSYNEQFF. CDR3 in DNA: TGCGCCAGCAGCCTTGAAGGGGTCTCCTACAATGAGCAGTTCTTC.

This clonotype has at least ten counts. V is TRBV7-8 and J is TRBJ2-3; D is perhaps TRBD2 (5 bases). CDR1 is SGHVS and CDR2 is FQNEAQ in the germline V gene. This CDR3 has 12 residues. V shed 5 bases and J shed 6 bases, with 9 bases lying between them. CDR3 nucleotide sequence: TGTGCCAGCAGCGCACTAGAGGATACGCAGTATTTT. Its protein product is CASSALEDTQYF.

This clonotype was seen repeatedly, ten times or more. The chain is built from TRBV10-2 and TRBJ2-3; no clear D gene. This CDR3 is 13 amino acids long. The V end lost 7 bases, the J end lost 4 bases, and 12 bases lay between the germline ends. Germline V CDR1 and CDR2: WSHSY, SAAADI. CDR3 loop: CASTRASADTQYF. CDR3 sequence (DNA): TGCGCCAGCACTCGGGCGTCCGCAGATACGCAGTATTTT.

This clonotype was seen ten or more times. This sequence joins TRBV29-1 and TRBJ1-2; no clear D. The CDR3 spans 13 residues. Germline V lookup: CDR1 SQVTM, CDR2 ANQGSEA. Trimming removed 6 bases at V and 1 base at J, with 12 bases between. The CDR3 coding sequence is TGCAGCGTCTTCCCCGTGGGTAACTATGGCTACACCTTC. It specifies CSVFPVGNYGYTF.

This clonotype was seen repeatedly, ten times or more. The chain is built from TRBV6-5 and TRBJ2-5, with 8 bases fitting TRBD1. Trimming removed 1 base from V and 2 bases from J; junction bases left unmatched: 3. Germline V lookup: CDR1 MNHEY, CDR2 SVGAGI. This CDR3 contains 15 residues. The CDR3 nucleotides read TGTGCCAGCAGTTACTTTGACAGGGGACAAGAGACCCAGTACTTC. Its protein is CASSYFDRGQETQYF.

This clonotype was seen many times. The CDR3 loop reads CASSVTAGTGYEQYF. As DNA, the CDR3 is TGTGCCAGCAGCGTAACAGCCGGGACAGGCTACGAGCAGTACTTC. The chain employs TRBV9 and TRBJ2-7; 8 bases align to TRBD1. J gave up 3 bases and V 1 base, and 6 bases lay outside the gene matches. Germline V gene data show CDR1 as SGDLS and CDR2 as YYNGEE. The CDR3 totals 15 residues. The full variable domain, in which reference TRBV9 and TRBJ2-7 provide the parts outside the CDR3, is DSGVTQTPKHLITATGQRVTLRCSPRSGDLSVYWYQQSLDQGLQFLIQYYNGEERAKGNILERFSAQQFPDLHSELNLSSLELGDSALYFCASSVTAGTGYEQYFGPGTRLTVT.

This clonotype was recorded at least ten times. V usage is TRBV10-3 and J usage is TRBJ2-2; 7 nucleotides agree with TRBD1. This CDR3 comprises 17 residues. The V gene end was trimmed by 3 bases and the J gene end by 1 base; junction bases not matched to a gene: 8. Germline V gene sequence: CDR1 ENHRY, CDR2 SYGVKD. CDR3 amino acids: CAISDPGTVLNTGELFF. CDR3 DNA: TGTGCCATCAGTGATCCAGGGACAGTTTTGAACACCGGGGAGCTGTTTTTT.

Many counts were recorded for this clonotype. The chain joins TRBV20-1 to TRBJ2-1, with 8 bases aligning to TRBD2. The J segment lost 6 bases and the V segment lost 3 bases, leaving 10 bases of the junction unmatched. This CDR3 region has 15 residues. Per germline, CDR1 DFQATT and CDR2 SNEGSKA (reference sequence). Here the CDR3 reads CSASIAGRNSNEQFF. Written as DNA, the CDR3 is TGCAGTGCTAGTATAGCGGGGCGGAATAGCAATGAGCAGTTCTTC.

This clonotype has ten or more counts. The rearrangement links TRBV20-1 to TRBJ1-5; no clear D gene. The CDR3 runs to 15 residues. V was trimmed by 1 base and J by 2 bases, leaving 12 bases between them. CDR1 DFQATT and CDR2 SNEGSKA come from the germline V gene (reference sequence). The CDR3 loop reads CSARVMGGGNQPQHF. CDR3 sequence (DNA): TGCAGTGCTAGAGTTATGGGTGGGGGCAATCAGCCCCAGCATTTT.

This clonotype came up many times. The gene calls are TRBV5-1 and TRBJ1-2, with D hard to call. Germline V CDR1 and CDR2: SGHRS, YFSETQ. V was shortened by 1 base and J by 0 bases, with 13 bases between the two germline ends. The CDR3 consists of 16 residues. As DNA, the CDR3 is TGCGCCAGCAGCTTGCAACCAGGACTATCTAACTATGGCTACACCTTC. This gives the protein CASSLQPGLSNYGYTF.

A single count supports this clonotype. This may arise from a read error, as a much more abundant clone is one base away. The chain has TRBV7-9 and TRBJ2-5; 8 nucleotides match TRBD2. V dropped 4 bases and J dropped 5; count of bases not matched to a gene: 15. This CDR3 is built from 17 residues. CDR1 is SEHNR, CDR2 FQNEAQ, per germline (reference sequence). In DNA, the CDR3 is TGTGCCAGCAGCTCGAGGAGGAGCGGGGGCCAGAAGGAGACCCAGTACTTC. It translates to CASSSRRSGGQKETQYF. The full variable domain, rest sourced from reference TRBV7-9 and TRBJ2-5, is DTGVSQNPRHKITKRGQNVTFRCDPISEHNRLYWYRQTLGQGPEFLTYFQNEAQLEKSRLLSDRFSAERPKGSFSTLEIQRTEQGDSAMYLCASSSRRSGGQKETQYFGPGTRLLVL.

This clonotype has a count of ten or more. The J gene is TRBJ2-5, the V gene TRBV20-1; D perhaps matches TRBD2 (7 bases). CDR1 is DFQATT and CDR2 is SNEGSKA in the germline V gene (reference sequence). The CDR3 has 16 amino acids. Trimming cost V 2 bases and J 5 bases, with 21 bases left between them. The CDR3 sequence is CSARPLQAGAQETQYF. The DNA for the CDR3 is TGCAGTGCTAGACCTCTACAGGCGGGGGCGCAGGAGACCCAGTACTTC.

This clonotype came up many times. The V and J genes are TRBV6-5 and TRBJ2-7, with a tentative D call TRBD1 (6 bases). The CDR3 has 13 residues. The germline V gene has CDR1 MNHEY and CDR2 SVGAGI. Trimming cost V 6 bases and J 0 bases, with 9 bases left between them. DNA for the CDR3: TGTGCCAGCAGGGACAGAAACTCCTACGAGCAGTACTTC. This encodes CASRDRNSYEQYF.

As for this clonotype: Just one base apart from a much larger clone, this may be a read error. The genes are TRBV5-6 and TRBJ1-1, with D unclear. The CDR3 is 15 amino acids. Germline V gives CDR1 SGHDT, CDR2 YYEEEE. V was trimmed by 4 bases and J by 1 base, leaving 14 bases between them. CDR3 amino acids: CASSRLIPPNTEAFF. The CDR3 region has the DNA TGTGCCAGCAGCCGATTAATCCCACCGAACACTGAAGCTTTCTTT.

This clonotype has a count of ten or more. The rearrangement uses TRBV28 and TRBJ2-5; perhaps TRBD1 as D (5 bases). CDR1 is MDHEN, CDR2 SYDVKM, per germline. The CDR3 is 14 residues long. V was trimmed by 5 bases and J by 5 bases, leaving 15 bases between them. The CDR3 loop is CASSPPQGFETQYF. The CDR3 DNA sequence: TGTGCCAGCAGTCCACCTCAGGGATTCGAGACCCAGTACTTC. The full variable domain, in which reference TRBV28 and TRBJ2-5 provide the parts outside the CDR3, is DVKVTQSSRYLVKRTGEKVFLECVQDMDHENMFWYRQDPGLGLRLIYFSYDVKMKEKGDIPEGYSVSREKKERFSLILESASTNQTSMYLCASSPPQGFETQYFGPGTRLLVL.

This clonotype was detected many times. In DNA, the CDR3 is TGTGCCAGCAGTGCGACAGGACGCTACACAGATACGCAGTATTTT. This encodes CASSATGRYTDTQYF. The gene calls are TRBV12-3 or TRBV12-4 and TRBJ2-3, with D possibly TRBD1 on 6 matching bases. The CDR3 has 15 amino acids. With 5 bases removed from V and 2 bases from J, the gap between germline ends came to 14 bases.